This TCR beta chain originates from a study of blood T cell repertoires in COVID-19. Study as a whole: From the United States, Italy and Spain came samples of acute and convalescent COVID-19.

Per the original data handling: Counts of nucleated cells, estimated from reference gene primer amplification, were obtained. Here immunoSEQ multiplex PCR was the method, and the copy in TCRdb shows in-frame clones only, minus some. V and J calls and clone size are copied from that table; D and trimming were computed from the DNA. The sample carries 70,000 or so clones, about 92% recorded once. Germline lookup yields CDR1 MGHRA and CDR2 YSYEKL. This CDR3 has 19 residues. V was pared by 4 bases and J by 0 bases, with 19 bases between. The clonotype comes from a human donor in a cohort sampled during active COVID-19. The sample taken for sequencing was peripheral blood. The V call is TRBV4-1, the J call TRBJ2-6; the D is unclear. CDR3 sequence: CASSRERNGENSGANVLTF. Written as DNA, the CDR3 is TGCGCCAGCAGCCGAGAAAGAAACGGAGAAAACTCTGGGGCCAACGTCCTGACTTTC.